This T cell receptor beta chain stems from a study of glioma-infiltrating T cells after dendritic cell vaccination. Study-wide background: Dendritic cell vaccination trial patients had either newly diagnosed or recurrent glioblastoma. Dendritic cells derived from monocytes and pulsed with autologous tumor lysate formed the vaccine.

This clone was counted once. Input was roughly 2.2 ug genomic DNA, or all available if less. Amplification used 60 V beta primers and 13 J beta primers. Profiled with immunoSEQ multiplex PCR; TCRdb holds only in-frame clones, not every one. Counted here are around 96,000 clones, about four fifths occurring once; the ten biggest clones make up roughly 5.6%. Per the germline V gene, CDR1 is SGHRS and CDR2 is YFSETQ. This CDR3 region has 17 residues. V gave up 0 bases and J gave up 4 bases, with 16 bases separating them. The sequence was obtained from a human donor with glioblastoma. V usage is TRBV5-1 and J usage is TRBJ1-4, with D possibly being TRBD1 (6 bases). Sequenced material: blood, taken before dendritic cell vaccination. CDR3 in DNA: TGCGCCAGCAGCTTGGACCTGTCGGGGGGCTTTAATGAAAAACTGTTTTTT. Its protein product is CASSLDLSGGFNEKLFF.